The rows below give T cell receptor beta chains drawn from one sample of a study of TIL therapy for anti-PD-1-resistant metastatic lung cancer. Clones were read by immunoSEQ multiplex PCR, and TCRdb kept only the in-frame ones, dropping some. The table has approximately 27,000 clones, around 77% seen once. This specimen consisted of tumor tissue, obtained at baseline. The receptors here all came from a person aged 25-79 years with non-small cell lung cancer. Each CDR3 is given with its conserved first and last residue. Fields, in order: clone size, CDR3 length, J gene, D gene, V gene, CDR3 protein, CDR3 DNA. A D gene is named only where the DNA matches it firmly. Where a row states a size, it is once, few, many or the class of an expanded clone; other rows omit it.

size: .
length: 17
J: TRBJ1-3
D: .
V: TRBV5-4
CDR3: CASSLGAGSVSGNTIYF
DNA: TGTGCCAGCAGCTTGGGGGCAGGCTCCGTCTCTGGAAACACCATATATTTT

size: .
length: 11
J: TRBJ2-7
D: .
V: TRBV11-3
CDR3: CASSPSYEQYF
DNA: TGTGCCAGCAGCCCCTCCTACGAGCAGTACTTC

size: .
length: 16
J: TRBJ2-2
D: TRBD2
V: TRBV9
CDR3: CASSVESGGYTGELFF
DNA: TGTGCCAGCAGCGTAGAAAGCGGGGGCTACACCGGGGAGCTGTTTTTT

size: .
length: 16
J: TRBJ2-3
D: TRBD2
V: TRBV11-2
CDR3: CASRRLAGGVGDTQYF
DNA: TGTGCCAGCAGGAGACTAGCGGGGGGGGTCGGGGATACGCAGTATTTT

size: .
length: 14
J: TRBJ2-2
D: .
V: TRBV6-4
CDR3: CASSADDNTGELFF
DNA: TGTGCCAGCAGTGCCGATGACAACACCGGGGAGCTGTTTTTT

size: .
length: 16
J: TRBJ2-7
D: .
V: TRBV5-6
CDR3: CASSLGGDGSAYEQYF
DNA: TGTGCCAGCAGCCTCGGTGGGGATGGCAGCGCCTACGAGCAGTACTTC

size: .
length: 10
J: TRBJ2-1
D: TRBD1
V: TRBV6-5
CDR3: CASRDRVEFF
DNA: TGTGCCAGCAGGGACAGGGTAGAGTTCTTC

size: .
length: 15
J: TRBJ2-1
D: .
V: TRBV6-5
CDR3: CASSYGSRSYNEQFF
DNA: TGTGCCAGCAGTTACGGTTCTAGATCCTACAATGAGCAGTTCTTC

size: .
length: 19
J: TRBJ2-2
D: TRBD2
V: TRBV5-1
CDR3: CASSLGLAGDLANTGELFF
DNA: TGCGCCAGCAGCTTGGGTCTCGCGGGGGACCTTGCGAACACCGGGGAGCTGTTTTTT

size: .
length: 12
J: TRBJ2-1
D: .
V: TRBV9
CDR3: CASSVNSGEQFF
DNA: TGTGCCAGCAGCGTAAATTCAGGTGAGCAGTTCTTC

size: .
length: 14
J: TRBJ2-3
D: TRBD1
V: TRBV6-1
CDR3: CASSVGQGADTQYF
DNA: TGTGCCAGCAGTGTAGGACAGGGGGCTGATACGCAGTATTTT

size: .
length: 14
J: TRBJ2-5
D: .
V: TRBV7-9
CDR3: CASSPRSAQETQYF
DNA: TGTGCCAGCAGCCCACGCTCCGCCCAAGAGACCCAGTACTTC

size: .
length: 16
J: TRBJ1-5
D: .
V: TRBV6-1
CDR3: CASSETKWDFNQPQHF
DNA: TGTGCCAGCAGTGAGACGAAGTGGGACTTTAATCAGCCCCAGCATTTT

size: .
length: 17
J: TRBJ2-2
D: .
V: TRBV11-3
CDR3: CASSSSSGPLNTGELFF
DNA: TGTGCCAGCAGCTCAAGTTCGGGACCCTTGAACACCGGGGAGCTGTTTTTT

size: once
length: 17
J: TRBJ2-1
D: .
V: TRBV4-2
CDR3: CASSQDPLSGSYNEQFF
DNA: TGTGCCAGCAGCCAAGATCCCCTTAGCGGATCCTACAATGAGCAGTTCTTC

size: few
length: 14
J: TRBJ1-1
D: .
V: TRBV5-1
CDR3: CASSLAPSNTEAFF
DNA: TGCGCCAGCAGCTTGGCACCTTCGAACACTGAAGCTTTCTTT